The text below deals with one T cell receptor beta chain. Its antigen remains unidentified. The sample belongs to a study of cytomegalovirus exposure and HLA in healthy donors. Overall study context: As an earlier analysis found, about 179 million T cells yielded about 120 million unique TCR beta sequences.

General study results and limits: Clonal expansion was found to be greater in HLA-associated TCR beta chains than in equally common others in a later analysis. Sequencing depth roughly uniform across donors was assumed in presence/absence analyses. A later analysis reportedly identified an Asian-associated ancestry cluster as carrying fewer N-insertions than the roughly 600-donor mean.

Primers for the PCR totalled 60 Vbeta and 13 Jbeta. Method: immunoSEQ multiplex PCR; TCRdb's copy keeps in-frame clones and lacks some. The table shows 100,000 or so clones, with about four fifths occurring only once. This clonotype originated in a female donor in good health and CMV-seropositive. The sequenced sample consisted of PBMCs.

CDR3: CASSSGTEYSPLHF. The DNA for the CDR3 is TGTGCCAGCAGCTCCGGGACAGAATACTCACCCCTCCACTTT. The J gene is TRBJ1-6, the V gene TRBV6-1; 7 nucleotides line up with TRBD1. The germline gives CDR1 MNHNS, CDR2 SASEGT. J gave up 10 bases and V 6 bases, and 9 bases lay outside the gene matches. The CDR3 runs to 14 residues.